A single sample gave rise to the 16 T cell receptor beta chains below, sequenced in a study of blood T cell repertoires in COVID-19. Profiling relied on immunoSEQ multiplex PCR, and the TCRdb table lists in-frame clones only, not all of them. The sample lists about 210,000 clones, 92% seen once, with more than 0.95% in the top ten. The source material was peripheral blood. The receptors originated from a man aged 30-40 years with acute or convalescent COVID-19.

This CDR3 is CASSGGQGGYNEQFF. The CDR3 DNA reads as TGCGCCAGCAGCGGGGGACAGGGGGGCTACAATGAGCAGTTCTTC. This chain links TRBV5-1 with TRBJ2-1, with TRBD1 matching 11 bases. J was trimmed by 3 bases and V by 4 bases; bases with no gene match: 3. CDR3 length: 15 amino acids. Germline-derived CDR1 and CDR2 are SGHRS and YFSETQ.

The genes are TRBV7-9 and TRBJ2-7, with D perhaps matching TRBD1 (6 bases). CDR1 is SEHNR, CDR2 FQNEAQ, per germline (reference sequence). Trimming cost V 8 bases and J 0 bases, with 11 bases left between them. The CDR3 loop spans 13 amino acids. The CDR3 region is CASERDNSYEQYF. The DNA for the CDR3 is TGTGCCAGCGAGAGGGACAACTCCTACGAGCAGTACTTC.

V and J are TRBV7-2 and TRBJ2-7; 10 bases match TRBD2. Germline V gives CDR1 SGHTA, CDR2 FQGNSA. V lost 5 bases, J lost 6 bases, and 10 bases stayed unmatched. The CDR3 is 15 amino acids. The DNA of the CDR3 is TGTGCCAGCAGCGCAAGCCTAGCGGGAGTAGGCGAGCAGTACTTC. It codes for CASSASLAGVGEQYF.

The chain uses TRBV19 and TRBJ1-2; TRBD1 might be the D (6 bases). This CDR3 spans 15 amino acids. Germline V lookup: CDR1 LNHDA, CDR2 SQIVND (reference sequence). Trimming removed 5 bases at V and 2 bases at J, with 15 bases between. The CDR3 region has the DNA TGTGCCAGTAGTGTTGCTCAGGGGCTGAACTATGGCTACACCTTC. This sequence encodes CASSVAQGLNYGYTF.

The chain recombines TRBV2 with TRBJ1-4; 7 bases agree with TRBD1. This CDR3 contains 14 residues. V was clipped by 1 base and J by 12 bases; unmatched bases: 8. CDR1 and CDR2 from the germline V gene are SNHLY and FYNNEI. CDR3 amino acids: CASSEGQGEMELFF. The CDR3 DNA follows: TGTGCCAGCAGTGAAGGACAGGGAGAGATGGAACTGTTTTTT.

This rearrangement joins TRBV10-3 to TRBJ1-3; D might be TRBD1 (6 bases). V was trimmed by 10 bases and J by 0 bases, leaving 13 bases between them. The CDR3 runs 14 residues. Germline V CDR1 and CDR2: ENHRY, SYGVKD. For the CDR3, the DNA is TGTGCCACCGGGACATGGAACTCTGGAAACACCATATATTTT. Translating it yields CATGTWNSGNTIYF.

The chain carries TRBV6-5 and TRBJ1-5; maybe TRBD1 (6 bases). V was clipped by 6 bases and J by 5 bases, with 11 bases between them. The V gene's germline CDR1 is MNHEY and CDR2 SVGAGI. The CDR3 runs to 13 residues. The CDR3 protein is CASRLQGDQPQHF. CDR3 coding DNA: TGTGCCAGCAGACTACAGGGAGATCAGCCCCAGCATTTT.

The chain carries TRBV19 and TRBJ1-1, with 12 bases aligning to TRBD1. The V gene's germline CDR1 is LNHDA and CDR2 SQIVND (reference sequence). V shed 5 bases, J shed 6 bases, and the junction held 10 bases outside the gene matches. There are 16 residues in the CDR3. The CDR3 nucleotides are TGTGCCAGTAGTTCCGGGACAGGGGGCGGTTTTGCTGAAGCTTTCTTT. Protein: CASSSGTGGGFAEAFF. The variable domain in full, with the rest retrieved from reference TRBV19 and TRBJ1-1, is DGGITQSPKYLFRKEGQNVTLSCEQNLNHDAMYWYRQDPGQGLRLIYYSQIVNDFQKGDIAEGYSVSREKKESFPLTVTSAQKNPTAFYLCASSSGTGGGFAEAFFGQGTRLTVV.

This clone came up once. The chain carries TRBV3-1 (or the pseudogene TRBV3-2) and TRBJ1-2; weak D call: TRBD1 (5 bases). Trimming left V 1 base short and J 3 bases short, with 15 bases between. The CDR3 runs to 16 residues. Germline lookup yields CDR1 LGHDT and CDR2 YNNKEL (reference sequence). CDR3 amino acids: CASSQVQAGRHYGYTF. The CDR3 DNA sequence: TGTGCCAGCAGCCAAGTTCAGGCAGGGAGGCACTATGGCTACACCTTC.

This sequence joins TRBV3-1 (or the pseudogene TRBV3-2) and TRBJ1-4, with a weak D call TRBD1 (6 bases). The germline V gene encodes CDR1 LGHDT and CDR2 YNNKEL (reference sequence). CDR3 size: 16 residues. V was trimmed by 4 bases and J by 0 bases, leaving 12 bases between them. CDR3 nucleotides: TGTGCCAGCAGCCGGGGCTACAGGGCAACTAATGAAAAACTGTTTTTT. Protein sequence: CASSRGYRATNEKLFF.

On this clone itself: This specimen includes other DNA sequences encoding the same CDR3. This sequence joins TRBV5-1 and TRBJ2-1, with TRBD1 matching over 9 bases. The J segment lost 8 bases and the V segment lost 8 bases, leaving 14 bases of the junction unmatched. The CDR3 length is 15 residues. The germline V gene has CDR1 SGHRS and CDR2 YFSETQ. In DNA, the CDR3 is TGCGCCAGTAGCGCCCGGACAGGGGTTGGCGATGAGCAGTTCTTC. Amino acids: CASSARTGVGDEQFF.

This clone was observed a single time. The chain employs TRBV19 and TRBJ2-1; TRBD2 matches 7 bases. Germline V gene sequence: CDR1 LNHDA, CDR2 SQIVND (reference sequence). The V segment lost 2 bases and the J segment 0 bases; nucleotides outside the gene matches: 4. The CDR3 is 16 residues long. CDR3 in amino acids: CASSIWGGSSYNEQFF. In DNA, the CDR3 is TGTGCCAGTAGTATATGGGGCGGGAGCTCCTACAATGAGCAGTTCTTC.

V gene TRBV11-2 combines with J gene TRBJ2-1, with 7 bases aligning to TRBD2. Per germline, CDR1 SGHAT and CDR2 FQNNGV. This CDR3 has 16 amino acids. With 2 bases clipped from V and 1 base from J, the junction kept 5 bases outside the gene matches. The CDR3 reads CASSLQGSGSYNEQFF. CDR3 bases: TGTGCCAGCAGCTTACAAGGTAGCGGGTCCTACAATGAGCAGTTCTTC.

V usage is TRBV15 and J usage is TRBJ1-5; 12 bases agree with TRBD1. Germline-derived CDR1 and CDR2 are LNHNV and YYDKDF (reference sequence). There are 16 residues in the CDR3. Losses at the gene ends were 8 bases for V and 6 bases for J; bases not matched to a gene: 11. The CDR3 region has the DNA TGTGCCACCGGAACCGGGACAGGGGGCGCAGGTCAGCCCCAGCATTTT. Amino acids: CATGTGTGGAGQPQHF.

The chain joins TRBV9 to TRBJ1-1; weak D call: TRBD1 (5 bases). Germline V gene lookup returns CDR1 SGDLS and CDR2 YYNGEE. With 5 bases removed from V and 5 bases from J, the gap between germline ends came to 13 bases. The length of the CDR3 is 13 residues. In DNA form, the CDR3 reads TGTGCCAGCAGTTTTACCAGGGAAACTGAAGCTTTCTTT. Amino acid sequence: CASSFTRETEAFF.

The CDR3 DNA reads TGTGCCAGCAGTGTGACAGGGTCTGAGGGAGAGACCCAGTACTTC. The encoded protein is CASSVTGSEGETQYF. J is TRBJ2-5 and V is TRBV2; 7 bases fit TRBD1. V lost 4 bases to trimming and J lost 4 bases; unmatched junction nucleotides: 9. CDR1 is SNHLY, CDR2 FYNNEI, per germline. This CDR3 comprises 15 residues.